The present entry profiles one T cell receptor (beta chain) with its context. The sample originates from a study of blood T cell repertoires in COVID-19. For the study at large: Donors in the United States, Italy and Spain gave samples during acute or convalescent COVID-19.

Assay used: immunoSEQ multiplex PCR; TCRdb lists only in-frame clones, some missing. The sample records 130,000 to 150,000 clones, around 83% being singletons. The CDR3 sequence is 14 residues long. The V gene's germline CDR1 is LNHDA and CDR2 SQIVND (reference sequence). Unmatched junction bases numbered 7, after V lost 7 bases and J lost 4 bases. The V and J genes are TRBV19 and TRBJ2-3; 8 nucleotides match TRBD2. The TCR comes from a woman between 45 and 60 years old who had been exposed to COVID-19. Sequenced input: PBMCs or T cells enriched from blood (not recorded which). The CDR3 DNA reads as TGTGCCAGTACCCCGGGACTAGGCGCAGATACGCAGTATTTT. Protein product: CASTPGLGADTQYF.